This is a list of T cell receptor beta chains from one sample in a study of CD8+CD57+ T cells in acquired aplastic anemia. Each CDR3 protein is one row after TCRdb ran MiXCR on the reads. This table holds some 210,000 distinct CDR3 sequences, approximately 60% found once. The sample comprised sorted CD4+, CD8+, or CD8+CD57+ T cells (not recorded which) from PBMCs. Every receptor here comes from a human donor in good health. The CDR3 runs from the conserved cysteine through the conserved F or W. A D gene is named only where the DNA matches it firmly. Size values are once, few and many counts, or a class for expanded clones, and some rows have none.

j_gene	abundance	v_gene	d_gene	CDR3nt	CDR3aa
TRBJ2-7	many	TRBV7-9	TRBD2	TGTGCCAGCAGCTTCCTTGGGGGAGGGTCTATGGGCGAGCAGTACTTC	CASSFLGGGSMGEQYF
TRBJ2-7	-	TRBV7-9	TRBD1	TGTGCCAGCAGCTTAACTGGACAGGGGCACGAGCAGTACTTC	CASSLTGQGHEQYF
TRBJ2-5	-	TRBV2	TRBD1	TGTGCCAGCAGTGAAATCGGGCCAGGACAGGGCCAAGAGACCCAGTACTTC	CASSEIGPGQGQETQYF
TRBJ2-2	once	TRBV7-8	-	TGTGCCAGCAGCCCAGAGGGGGGGGCAGCTGGCGGGGAGCTGTTTTTT	CASSPEGGAAGGELFF
TRBJ2-7	-	TRBV24-1	TRBD1	TGTGCCACCAGTGACTCCGGGACAGGGATCCACGAGCAGTACTTT	CATSDSGTGIHEQYF
TRBJ1-1	-	TRBV19	-	TGTGCCAGCCGGCCCGGGTACACCGAAGCTTTCTTT	CASRPGYTEAFF
TRBJ2-7	once	TRBV7-9	-	TGTGCCAGCAGCGCCGGGGCCTACGAGCAGTGCTTC	CASSAGAYEQCF
TRBJ2-1	-	TRBV29-1	-	TGCAGCGTTGAAGATGCTGGGGCCTTTGAGCAGTTCTTC	CSVEDAGAFEQFF
TRBJ2-7	once	TRBV20-1	-	TGCAGTGTGCTGAGGCAGGGGCTCCCATACGAGCAGTACTTC	CSVLRQGLPYEQYF
TRBJ1-1	few	TRBV20-1	-	TGCAGTGCTAGATCAGGTACTGAAGCTTTCTTT	CSARSGTEAFF
TRBJ2-3	-	TRBV27	TRBD2	TGTGCCAGCAGTCCCGGGACTAGGGGTTACACAGATACGCAGTATTTT	CASSPGTRGYTDTQYF
TRBJ1-6	-	TRBV4-1	-	TGCGCCAGCAGCCCTGGGATAGGGGGGACGGGTGTCAATTCACCCCTCCACTTT	CASSPGIGGTGVNSPLHF
TRBJ2-3	-	TRBV2	TRBD2	TGTGCCAGCAGCAGAGCGGGGGGGGACACAGATACGCAGTATTTT	CASSRAGGDTDTQYF
TRBJ1-1	-	TRBV9	TRBD1	TGTGCCAGCAGCCATACAGGGGACACTGAAGCTTTCTTT	CASSHTGDTEAFF
TRBJ2-3	once	TRBV10-3	-	TGTGCCACCAGTGAGTCGTTGGGGGCCGCAGATACGCAGTATTTT	CATSESLGAADTQYF
TRBJ1-2	once	TRBV12-3/TRBV12-4	-	TGTGCCACGGGATCCTATGGCTACACCTTC	CATGSYGYTF
TRBJ2-5	-	TRBV10-3	-	TGTGCCATCAGTGAGCCTGCGACAGGGTTGGGGGGTCAAGAGACCCAGTACTTC	CAISEPATGLGGQETQYF
TRBJ2-7	many	TRBV7-9	-	TGTGCCAGCAGCTCGACAGTCCCGGACGAGCAGTACTTC	CASSSTVPDEQYF
TRBJ1-2	-	TRBV29-1	-	TGCAGCGTTGGGGCTCTCGCGGGACCCGGTGACTATGGCTACACCTTC	CSVGALAGPGDYGYTF
TRBJ1-2	many	TRBV5-6	-	TGTGCCAGCACCCCTTTAGATGAAGACGGTTTCGGGTATGGCTACACCTTC	CASTPLDEDGFGYGYTF
TRBJ2-4	many	TRBV29-1	TRBD1	TGCAGCGTTTTTATTCCCCTTGGACAGGGCGAGGAGAAAGACATTCAGTACTTC	CSVFIPLGQGEEKDIQYF
TRBJ1-1	many	TRBV11-3	-	TGTGCCAGCAGCTCAGGACAGAACACTGAAGCTTTCTTT	CASSSGQNTEAFF
TRBJ2-7	once	TRBV5-1	TRBD1	TGCGCCAGCAGGGGGACCGGGACAGGGGGTTACGAGCAGTACTTC	CASRGTGTGGYEQYF
TRBJ2-5	few	TRBV9	-	TGTGCCAGCAGTTTAGGGGGCGCGGGGGAGACCCAGTACTTC	CASSLGGAGETQYF
TRBJ1-1	-	TRBV2	-	TGTGCCAGCAGTGGGGGGCTTGAAGCTTTCTTT	CASSGGLEAFF
TRBJ1-1	few	TRBV25-1	TRBD1	TGTGCCAGCAGTGAACCGGGACAGGCGAACACTGAAGCTTTCTTT	CASSEPGQANTEAFF
TRBJ2-5	few	TRBV24-1	-	TGTGCCACCAGTGATTTTTTAGGGGGGGCTAAGACCCAGTACTTC	CATSDFLGGAKTQYF
TRBJ1-4	-	TRBV10-3	-	TGTGCCATCAGTGAGTCGGAGGAAGCTAATGAAAAACTGTTTTTT	CAISESEEANEKLFF
TRBJ1-2	few	TRBV24-1	TRBD1	TGTGCCACCAGTGCAGGGACAGTCTATGGCTACACCTTC	CATSAGTVYGYTF
TRBJ1-2	few	TRBV25-1	TRBD1	TGTGCCAGCAGCGGGACAGGCTCGGGGGGCTACACCTTC	CASSGTGSGGYTF
TRBJ2-7	-	TRBV7-9	-	TGTGCCAGCAGCGTGAATAACGAGCAGTACTTC	CASSVNNEQYF
TRBJ1-1	many	TRBV4-1	TRBD1	TGCGCCAGCAGCCCGGACAGGGGGCAGAGCACTGAAGCTTTCTTT	CASSPDRGQSTEAFF
TRBJ1-2	-	TRBV7-3	-	TGTGCCAGCAGCTTATCTCCAGGGAATGGCTACACCTTC	CASSLSPGNGYTF
TRBJ2-7	once	TRBV7-9	-	TGTGCCAGCAGCTTAGGTGGGGCGGCCTACGAGCAGTACTTC	CASSLGGAAYEQYF
TRBJ1-3	-	TRBV7-2	-	TGTGCCAGCGGGAGGCCTTCTGGAAACACCATATATTTT	CASGRPSGNTIYF
TRBJ2-7	-	TRBV9	TRBD1	TGTGCCAGCAGTCAGACAGGGATTGCCTCCTACGAGCAGTACTTC	CASSQTGIASYEQYF
TRBJ2-7	-	TRBV19	-	TGTGCCAGTCTTTTGGGACACCTCCCTCGGAACGAGCAGTACTTC	CASLLGHLPRNEQYF
TRBJ1-5	once	TRBV5-1	-	TGCGCCAGCAGCTTGGATGGGGATACCGATCAGCCCCAGCATTTT	CASSLDGDTDQPQHF
TRBJ2-3	many	TRBV4-3	-	TGCGCCAGCAGCCAAGCCGACAGGAGCGATACGCAGTATTTT	CASSQADRSDTQYF
TRBJ2-1	many	TRBV6-5	-	TGTGCCAGCAGTTACTCCCAGGCCCACAATGAGCAGTTCTTC	CASSYSQAHNEQFF
TRBJ2-1	-	TRBV20-1	-	TGCAGTGCTAGGGACTTCGAGGGGTACAATGAGCAGTTCTTC	CSARDFEGYNEQFF
TRBJ2-1	few	TRBV29-1	-	TGCAGCGTTGTGGCGTACAATGAGCAGTTCTTC	CSVVAYNEQFF
TRBJ2-7	-	TRBV19	TRBD2	TGTGCCAGTAGCCGCCAACCGACTAGCGGGAGTGGGGAGCAGTACTTC	CASSRQPTSGSGEQYF
TRBJ1-3	-	TRBV12-3/TRBV12-4	-	TGTGCCAGCAGGGTCAGGACGGCAACCTCTGGAAACACCATATATTTT	CASRVRTATSGNTIYF
TRBJ1-4	-	TRBV15	-	TGTGCCACCAGCATGAGGACGGCTAATGAAAAACTGTTTTTT	CATSMRTANEKLFF
TRBJ2-3	-	TRBV5-1	TRBD2	TGCGCCAGCAGCTTGGGGCTAGCGGGGGGGCTGGATACGCAGTATTTT	CASSLGLAGGLDTQYF
TRBJ2-1	-	TRBV27	-	TGTGCCACCCGGACCACCGGCAATGAGCAGTTCTTC	CATRTTGNEQFF
TRBJ2-7	-	TRBV7-6	-	TGTGCCAGCGCAGGGGAGGGGCCAGCCTCCTACGAGCAGTACTTC	CASAGEGPASYEQYF
TRBJ1-2	-	TRBV6-6	TRBD1	TGTGCCAGCAGTGCGACGACAGGGGCCTATGGCTACACCTTC	CASSATTGAYGYTF
TRBJ1-6	-	TRBV19	-	TGTGCCAGTAGTCAGCGGGACCGGGATGTTTCACCCCTCCACTTT	CASSQRDRDVSPLHF
TRBJ2-3	-	TRBV9	TRBD2	TGTGCCAGCAGCGTGGGCGGGGGTCAGGGAAGAGCAGATACGCAGTATTTT	CASSVGGGQGRADTQYF
TRBJ2-7	-	TRBV5-1	-	TGCGCCAGCAGCGGGGGGGGGGCAACAGACGAGCAGTACTTC	CASSGGGATDEQYF
TRBJ2-5	-	TRBV20-1	TRBD1	TGCAGTGCTCCAACAGGGGGCGGAGAGACCCAGTACTTC	CSAPTGGGETQYF
TRBJ1-2	-	TRBV20-1	TRBD1	TGCAGTCCGGGGAGGACAGGGGGTTATGGCTACACCTTC	CSPGRTGGYGYTF
TRBJ1-6	-	TRBV11-2	-	TGTGCCAGCAGCACTAATTCACCCCTCCACTTT	CASSTNSPLHF
TRBJ1-6	-	TRBV7-9	-	TGTGCCGGCAGCTTATCGAAAGGACAGATATCACCCCTCCACTTT	CAGSLSKGQISPLHF
TRBJ2-7	-	TRBV10-3	-	TGTGCCATCAGTGAGTCGAGCGGGTCTAACTCCTACGAGCAGTACTTC	CAISESSGSNSYEQYF
TRBJ2-5	-	TRBV12-3/TRBV12-4	-	TGTGCCAGCAGTTTTACGTTCGAGACCCAGTACTTC	CASSFTFETQYF
TRBJ2-7	many	TRBV6-1	TRBD1	TGTGCCGTCGCGGGAGTGGGGACAGGGGTCTACGAGCAGTACTTC	CAVAGVGTGVYEQYF
TRBJ1-1	few	TRBV20-1	-	TGCAGTGCTAGAGCAGGGAACACTGAAGCTTTCTTT	CSARAGNTEAFF